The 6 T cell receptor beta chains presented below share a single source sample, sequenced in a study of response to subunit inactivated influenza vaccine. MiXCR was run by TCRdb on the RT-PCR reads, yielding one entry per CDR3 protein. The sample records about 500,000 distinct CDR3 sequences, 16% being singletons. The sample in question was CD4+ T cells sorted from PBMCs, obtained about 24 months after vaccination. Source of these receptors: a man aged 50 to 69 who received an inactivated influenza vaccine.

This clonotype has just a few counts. For the CDR3, the DNA is TGTGCCAGCAGCTTAACGGCTAGGATCGCTGGCACAGATACGCAGTATTTT. It codes for CASSLTARIAGTDTQYF. The rearrangement uses TRBV7-3 and TRBJ2-3; D not certain. The CDR3 consists of 17 residues. CDR1 and CDR2 (germline): SGHTA, FQGTGA. Trimming took 0 bases from V and 1 from J, leaving 14 bases between them.

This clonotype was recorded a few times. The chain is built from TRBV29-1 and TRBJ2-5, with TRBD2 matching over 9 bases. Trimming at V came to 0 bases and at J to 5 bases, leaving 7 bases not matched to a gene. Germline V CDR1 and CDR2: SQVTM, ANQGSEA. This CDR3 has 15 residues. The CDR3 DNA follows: TGCAGCGTTGAAGAGGGGACTAGCAGGAGTGAGACCCAGTACTTC. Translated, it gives CSVEEGTSRSETQYF.

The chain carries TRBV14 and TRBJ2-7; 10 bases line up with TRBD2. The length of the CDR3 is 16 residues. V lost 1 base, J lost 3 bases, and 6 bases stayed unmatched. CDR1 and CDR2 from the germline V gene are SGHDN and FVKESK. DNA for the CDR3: TGTGCCAGCAGCCAAGGGACTAGCGGTGGGTTCTACGAGCAGTACTTC. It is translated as CASSQGTSGGFYEQYF.

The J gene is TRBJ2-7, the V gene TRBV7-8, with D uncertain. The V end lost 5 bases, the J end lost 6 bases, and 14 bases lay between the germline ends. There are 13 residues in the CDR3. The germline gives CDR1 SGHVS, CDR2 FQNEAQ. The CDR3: CASSPPPGIEQYF. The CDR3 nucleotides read TGTGCCAGCAGCCCCCCCCCGGGCATCGAGCAGTACTTC.

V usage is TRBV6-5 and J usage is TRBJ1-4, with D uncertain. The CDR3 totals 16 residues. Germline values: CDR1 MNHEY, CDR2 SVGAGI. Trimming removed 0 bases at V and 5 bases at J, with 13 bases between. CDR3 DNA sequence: TGTGCCAGCAGTTACTCGGACGGAGGGAGGAATGAAAAACTGTTTTTT. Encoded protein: CASSYSDGGRNEKLFF.

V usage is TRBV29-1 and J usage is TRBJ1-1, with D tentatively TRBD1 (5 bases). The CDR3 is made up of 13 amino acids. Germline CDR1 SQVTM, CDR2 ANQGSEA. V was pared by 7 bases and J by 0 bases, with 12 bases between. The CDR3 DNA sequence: TGCAGCGCCAACAGCAGGGTGAACACTGAAGCTTTCTTT. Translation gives CSANSRVNTEAFF. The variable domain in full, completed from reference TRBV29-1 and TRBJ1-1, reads SAVISQKPSRDICQRGTSLTIQCQVDSQVTMMFWYRQQPGQSLTLIATANQGSEATYESGFVIDKFPISRPNLTFSTLTVSNMSPEDSSIYLCSANSRVNTEAFFGQGTRLTVV.